The entry below describes one T cell receptor beta chain. Generated by immunoSEQ multiplex PCR, the TCRdb table keeps only in-frame clones and is missing some. The repertoire holds some 36,000 clones, roughly 90% seen once, with under 0.5% in the top ten. The sample belongs to a study of T cell changes during pregnancy in multiple sclerosis. The material was CD4+ T cells from peripheral blood mononuclear cells, obtained in the second trimester of pregnancy. The TCR comes from a female donor with multiple sclerosis, enrolled in a pregnancy study.

CDR3 DNA: TGCGCCAGCAGCTTGGCCATAGGGCCTAGCGGGATCTACGAGCAGTACTTC. Its protein product is CASSLAIGPSGIYEQYF. The chain recombines TRBV5-1 with TRBJ2-7, with 9 bases aligning to TRBD2. The V gene end was trimmed by 0 bases and the J gene end by 3 bases; junction bases not matched to a gene: 10. Germline CDR1 SGHRS, CDR2 YFSETQ. The CDR3 has 17 amino acids.